Listed below are T cell receptor beta chains from one sample, sequenced in a study of PD-1 blockade in classical Hodgkin lymphoma. Profiling relied on immunoSEQ multiplex PCR, and the TCRdb table lists in-frame clones only, not all of them. The sample has 15,000 or so clones, around 88% seen once; the top ten hold around 27%. Material: peripheral blood mononuclear cells (PBMCs), obtained before the second cycle of nivolumab. The source is a human donor with classical Hodgkin lymphoma. CDR3s include the opening cysteine and the closing phenylalanine or tryptophan. Each record gives: D gene, clone size, J gene, V gene, CDR3 DNA, CDR3 protein. The D gene is left open where the match is weak. A row's size may be missing; if present it is once, few, many or a size class.

>-|-|TRBJ1-5|TRBV2
TGTGCCAGCAGCCAGGAGGAGGTTGCTCAGCCCCAGCATTTT
CASSQEEVAQPQHF
>-|-|TRBJ2-7|TRBV7-9
TGTGCCAGCACCTTCGGAGGGGGGCCCTACGAGCAGTACTTC
CASTFGGGPYEQYF
>-|-|TRBJ1-1|TRBV9
TGTGCCAGCAGCGTATCTGGGGAGATTACTGAAGCTTTCTTT
CASSVSGEITEAFF
>TRBD1|-|TRBJ1-5|TRBV28
TGTGCCAGCGGGAACACAGGGGTCAATCAGCCCCAGCATTTT
CASGNTGVNQPQHF
>-|-|TRBJ2-1|TRBV19
TGTGCCAGTAGTATAGATGACGGGTCCTACAATGAGCAGTTCTTC
CASSIDDGSYNEQFF
>TRBD1|-|TRBJ2-5|TRBV5-4
TGTGCCAGCAGCCGCGGGACAGGAGTTCAAGAGACCCAGTACTTC
CASSRGTGVQETQYF
>-|-|TRBJ2-2|TRBV5-6
TGTGCCAGCAGCTTGTCGAGCTGGGCCGGGGAGCTGTTTTTT
CASSLSSWAGELFF
>-|-|TRBJ2-2|TRBV5-1
TGCGCCAGCAGCTTTGGTACAGGGCATGCCGGGGAGCTGTTTTTT
CASSFGTGHAGELFF
>TRBD2|-|TRBJ2-1|TRBV14
TGTGCCAGCAGCCCCTTGAGACAACTAGCGGGGGGACCTTTCTCCTACAATGAGCAGTTCTTC
CASSPLRQLAGGPFSYNEQFF
>-|-|TRBJ1-4|TRBV7-2
TGTGCCAGCAGCTTAGTGGGAGCAACTAATGAAAAACTGTTTTTT
CASSLVGATNEKLFF
>-|-|TRBJ2-7|TRBV5-4
TGTGCCAGCAGCTTGGGGGGGGCGAGCTACGAGCAGTACTTC
CASSLGGASYEQYF
>-|-|TRBJ1-1|TRBV9
TGTGCCAGCAGCGTAGCTGCAGGGATAAACACTGAAGCTTTCTTT
CASSVAAGINTEAFF
>-|-|TRBJ1-6|TRBV13
TGTGCCAGCAGTACCACCAGCGGTCTCACCGCTGATGATTCACCCCTCCGCTTT
CASSTTSGLTADDSPLRF
>-|-|TRBJ2-7|TRBV6-5
TGTGCCAGCAGTTACCCGGATCGGGGGCACTACGAGCAGTACTTC
CASSYPDRGHYEQYF
>-|-|TRBJ1-5|TRBV7-2
TGTGCCAGCAGCCCCCGCCAGGGCAATCAGCCCCAGCATTTT
CASSPRQGNQPQHF
>-|-|TRBJ1-1|TRBV7-6
TGTGCCAGCAGCCTTTTGGAAGGCAGGAACACTGAAGCTTTCTTT
CASSLLEGRNTEAFF
>TRBD1|few|TRBJ1-6|TRBV7-9
TGTGCCAGCAGCTTAGTCCAGGGGGCTGGATCACCCCTCCACTTT
CASSLVQGAGSPLHF
>-|-|TRBJ1-1|TRBV10-2
TGCGCCAGCAGTGGGCCGCAGGGAACTGGGAAAGCTTTCTTT
CASSGPQGTGKAFF